This T cell receptor beta chain was recorded in a study of beta chain features in type 1 diabetes. This clone was counted once. Germline CDR1 is SGHNT and CDR2 is YENEEA. V gave up 3 bases and J gave up 7 bases; unmatched junction bases: 3. The CDR3 consists of 14 residues. Isolated RNA was reverse transcribed in full, so expressed TCRB transcripts were sequenced. Only in-frame clones appear in the TCRdb table, and some are missing; sequencing was by immunoSEQ multiplex PCR. The sample shows 300,000 to 350,000 clones, 12% to 15% of them seen only once. The V and J genes are TRBV11-3 and TRBJ1-4; 9 bases map to TRBD1. The sample consisted of central memory CD4+ T cells from blood. The TCR originated in a man younger than 45 in good health. CDR3 sequence reads: CASSFRQGGEKLFF. The CDR3 region has the DNA TGTGCCAGCAGCTTCAGACAGGGGGGTGAAAAACTGTTTTTT.